This TCR beta chain was captured in a study of T cell changes during pregnancy in multiple sclerosis. Germline V CDR1 and CDR2: SGHNT, YYREEE (reference sequence). The CDR3 runs 13 residues. Trimming at V came to 2 bases and at J to 6 bases, leaving 4 bases not matched to a gene. TCRdb's copy holds only in-frame clones and misses some; the assay was immunoSEQ multiplex PCR. The sample contains 40,000 to 65,000 clones, almost 95% of which appear only once. This receptor was identified in a female donor with multiple sclerosis, enrolled in a pregnancy study. The sequencing here drew on CD4+ T cells from peripheral blood mononuclear cells, taken in the third trimester of pregnancy. The rearrangement uses TRBV5-4 and TRBJ2-7; 8 nucleotides match TRBD1. The DNA for the CDR3 is TGTGCCAGCAGCTTCCCGGACAGGGTCGAGCAGTACTTC. Translation gives CASSFPDRVEQYF.